The T cell receptor (beta chain) described here comes from a study of blood T cell repertoires in COVID-19. Produced via immunoSEQ multiplex PCR; TCRdb's table is partial and in-frame only. Here the sample spans approximately 190,000 clones, 84% being singletons. Participant-given clinical history determined each cohort assignment. The study counted Cohort 3 donors as recovered given two negative PCRs, clearance, or symptom resolution. Trimming pared 0 bases from V and 3 bases from J, leaving 10 bases between. This CDR3 region has 14 residues. Germline V CDR1 and CDR2: SGHNT, YYREEE (reference sequence).

The clonotype originates from a man between 40 and 49 years old who had recovered from COVID-19. The chain links TRBV5-4 to TRBJ2-7; D remains unclear. The specimen sequenced was PBMCs or T cells enriched from blood (not recorded which). The CDR3 sequence: CASSLAFGGYEQYF. The CDR3 DNA reads as TGTGCCAGCAGCTTGGCCTTCGGCGGCTACGAGCAGTACTTC.